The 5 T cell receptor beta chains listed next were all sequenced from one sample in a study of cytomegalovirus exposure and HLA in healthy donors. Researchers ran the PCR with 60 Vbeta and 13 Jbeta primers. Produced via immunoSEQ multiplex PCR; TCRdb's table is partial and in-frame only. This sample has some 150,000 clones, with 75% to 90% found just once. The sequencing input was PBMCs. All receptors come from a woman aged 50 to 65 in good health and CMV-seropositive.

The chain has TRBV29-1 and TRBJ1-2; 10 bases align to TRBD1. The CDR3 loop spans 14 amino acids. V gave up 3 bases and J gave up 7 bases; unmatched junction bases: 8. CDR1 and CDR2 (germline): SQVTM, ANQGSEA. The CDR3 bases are TGCAGCGTTGATTTTTCCGGGACAGGGGCTGGCTACACCTTC. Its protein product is CSVDFSGTGAGYTF.

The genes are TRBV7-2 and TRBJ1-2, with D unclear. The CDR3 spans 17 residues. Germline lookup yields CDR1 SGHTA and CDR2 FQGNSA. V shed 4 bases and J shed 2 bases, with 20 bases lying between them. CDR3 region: CASSSSPGYRPNYGYTF. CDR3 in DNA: TGTGCCAGCAGCTCATCCCCTGGGTACAGACCAAACTATGGCTACACCTTC.

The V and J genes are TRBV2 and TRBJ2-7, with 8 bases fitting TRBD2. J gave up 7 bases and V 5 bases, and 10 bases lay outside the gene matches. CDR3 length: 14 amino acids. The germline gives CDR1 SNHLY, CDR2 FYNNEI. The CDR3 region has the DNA TGTGCCAGCAGTATCGACGCGGGAGGTAGGGAGCAGTACTTC. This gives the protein CASSIDAGGREQYF. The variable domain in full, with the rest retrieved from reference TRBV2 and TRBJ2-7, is EPEVTQTPSHQVTQMGQEVILRCVPISNHLYFYWYRQILGQKVEFLVSFYNNEISEKSEIFDDQFSVERPDGSNFTLKIRSTKLEDSAMYFCASSIDAGGREQYFGPGTRLTVT.

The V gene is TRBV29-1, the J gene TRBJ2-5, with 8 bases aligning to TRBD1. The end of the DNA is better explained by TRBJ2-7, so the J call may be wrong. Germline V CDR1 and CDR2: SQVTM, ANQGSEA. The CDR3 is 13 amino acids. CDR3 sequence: CSVVRTGSYEQYF. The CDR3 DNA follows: TGCAGCGTTGTCCGGACAGGGTCCTACGAGCAGTACTTC.

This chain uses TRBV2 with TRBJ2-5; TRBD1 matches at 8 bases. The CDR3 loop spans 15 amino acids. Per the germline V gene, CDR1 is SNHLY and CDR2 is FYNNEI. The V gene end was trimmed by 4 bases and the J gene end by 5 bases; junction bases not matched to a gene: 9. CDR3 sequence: CASSGDPTGGETQYF. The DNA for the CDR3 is TGTGCCAGCAGTGGGGACCCAACAGGGGGGGAGACCCAGTACTTC.